These 17 T cell receptor beta chains originate from one sample sequenced in a study of cytomegalovirus exposure and HLA in healthy donors. The PCR contained 60 Vbeta and 13 Jbeta primers. Produced via immunoSEQ multiplex PCR; TCRdb's table is partial and in-frame only. This sample yields roughly 170,000 clones, of which about 82% are seen a single time; less than 0.9% belongs to the top ten. Sequenced material: PBMCs. Receptors were obtained from a female donor in good health and CMV-seronegative.

The gene calls are TRBV29-1 and TRBJ2-3, with D maybe TRBD2 (6 bases). V gave up 5 bases and J gave up 4 bases, with 13 bases separating them. The germline gives CDR1 SQVTM, CDR2 ANQGSEA. This CDR3 is 13 amino acids long. CDR3 amino acids: CSVRNGRADTQYF. The CDR3 DNA reads as TGCAGCGTTCGAAACGGGAGAGCAGATACGCAGTATTTT.

V gene TRBV28 combines with J gene TRBJ1-2; D is possibly TRBD1 (5 bases). Trimming pared 8 bases from V and 7 bases from J, leaving 11 bases between. The CDR3 has 11 amino acids. The V gene's germline CDR1 is MDHEN and CDR2 SYDVKM. The CDR3 loop is CASLRGVGYTF. The CDR3 DNA is TGTGCCAGCCTACGGGGGGTTGGCTACACCTTC.

V is TRBV29-1 and J is TRBJ2-5; TRBD2 might be the D (6 bases). The CDR3 contains 14 residues. Germline V gives CDR1 SQVTM, CDR2 ANQGSEA. Deletions cut 7 bases from V and 3 bases from J, with 18 bases between. The CDR3 loop reads CSANWREKKETQYF. DNA of the CDR3: TGCAGCGCCAATTGGAGGGAGAAGAAAGAGACCCAGTACTTC.

The V gene is TRBV11-2, the J gene TRBJ1-2; 8 bases are a match to TRBD1. Germline CDR1 SGHAT, CDR2 FQNNGV. This CDR3 contains 15 residues. Trimming at V came to 2 bases and at J to 3 bases, leaving 5 bases not matched to a gene. DNA of the CDR3: TGTGCCAGCAGCTTAATCAGGGGGCGGGACTATGGCTACACCTTC. Translation: CASSLIRGRDYGYTF.

The V and J genes are TRBV18 and TRBJ2-5; TRBD2 agrees at 7 bases. V gave up 3 bases and J gave up 1 base; unmatched junction bases: 8. This CDR3 region has 16 residues. Germline V gives CDR1 KGHSH, CDR2 LQKENI. The CDR3 region is CASSPQASGVQETQYF. Here the CDR3 DNA reads TGTGCCAGCTCACCTCAGGCCAGCGGGGTCCAAGAGACCCAGTACTTC.

This clone was seen a few times. Sequence at one end of the junction differs from germline and may be a read error. The genes are TRBV7-9 and TRBJ2-7; D perhaps matches TRBD2 (6 bases). The CDR3 has 14 amino acids. In germline, CDR1 is SEHNR, CDR2 FQNEAQ (reference sequence). The CDR3 spells CSSSNLGGTYEQYF. CDR3 sequence (DNA): TGTTCCAGCAGCAACCTGGGCGGGACCTACGAGCAGTACTTC.

V usage is TRBV5-1 and J usage is TRBJ1-3; weak D call: TRBD1 (6 bases). Trimming stripped 4 bases from V and 0 bases from J, with 11 bases between. The CDR3 extends over 15 amino acids. Germline V gene lookup returns CDR1 SGHRS and CDR2 YFSETQ. CDR3 bases: TGCGCCAGCAGCCAGGGACATACCTCTGGAAACACCATATATTTT. Its translation is CASSQGHTSGNTIYF.

This clone was observed once. The chain carries TRBV7-3 and TRBJ1-6; 7 nucleotides line up with TRBD1. The CDR3 sequence is 14 residues long. Per the germline V gene, CDR1 is SGHTA and CDR2 is FQGTGA. Trimming took 4 bases from V and 10 from J; bases not matched to a gene: 7. The CDR3 protein is CASSSGTVGSPLHF. The CDR3 nucleotides are TGTGCCAGCAGCTCCGGGACAGTCGGATCACCCCTCCACTTT.

The chain uses TRBV6-5 and TRBJ2-6; D call uncertain. V was pared by 2 bases and J by 0 bases, with 5 bases between. Germline V gene data show CDR1 as MNHEY and CDR2 as SVGAGI. This CDR3 comprises 15 residues. The CDR3 coding sequence is TGTGCCAGCAGTTACACGGGCTCTGGGGCCAACGTCCTGACTTTC. Amino acid sequence: CASSYTGSGANVLTF.

This clone came up a few times. V usage is TRBV7-9 and J usage is TRBJ2-3, with TRBD1 identical over 10 bases. Germline V CDR1 and CDR2: SEHNR, FQNEAQ (reference sequence). Trimming cost V 3 bases and J 5 bases; bases outside gene matches: 5. This CDR3 spans 15 amino acids. CDR3 DNA sequence: TGTGCCAGCAGCTTGCGGGACAGGGGATTAGATACGCAGTATTTT. Protein sequence: CASSLRDRGLDTQYF.

The chain couples TRBV25-1 to TRBJ2-4; D perhaps matches TRBD1 (5 bases). Germline V gene sequence: CDR1 MGHDK, CDR2 SYGVNS. This CDR3 spans 13 amino acids. V was cut by 6 bases and J by 9 bases, with 15 bases left in between. CDR3 amino acids: CASRGPGIGIQYF. The CDR3 region has the DNA TGTGCCAGCAGGGGGCCTGGTATTGGCATTCAGTACTTC.

The V gene is TRBV28, the J gene TRBJ2-3; TRBD1 is a possible D gene (6 bases). CDR1 is MDHEN, CDR2 SYDVKM, per germline. This CDR3 has 15 residues. V lost 2 bases and J lost 3, with 12 bases in between. For the CDR3, the DNA is TGTGCCAGCAGTTTAATGGGGGCGCGGACAGATACGCAGTATTTT. Amino acid sequence: CASSLMGARTDTQYF.

The chain uses TRBV19 and TRBJ2-2; D possibly corresponds to TRBD1 (5 bases). Trimming left V 1 base short and J 6 bases short, with 12 bases between. Germline CDR1 is LNHDA and CDR2 is SQIVND (reference sequence). The CDR3 length is 15 residues. The CDR3 loop is CASSIGFAGPGELFF. CDR3 DNA sequence: TGTGCCAGTAGTATAGGGTTCGCAGGGCCCGGGGAGCTGTTTTTT.

The chain couples TRBV4-3 to TRBJ1-2, with D possibly TRBD1 on 6 matching bases. The V end lost 2 bases, the J end lost 4 bases, and 11 bases lay between the germline ends. The CDR3 contains 14 residues. The germline CDR1 and CDR2 sequences are LGHNA and YSLEER. The CDR3 DNA reads as TGCGCCAGCAGCCAACCGGACAGCCCCTATGGCTACACCTTC. Translating it yields CASSQPDSPYGYTF.

This clone was recorded only once. This rearrangement joins TRBV7-2 to TRBJ2-7; TRBD1 matches at 7 bases. The germline V gene has CDR1 SGHTA and CDR2 FQGNSA. This CDR3 is built from 14 residues. V was clipped by 6 bases and J by 0 bases; unmatched bases: 5. CDR3 coding DNA: TGTGCCAGCAGGGCAGGGGGATCCTCCTACGAGCAGTACTTC. Amino acid sequence: CASRAGGSSYEQYF.

V usage is TRBV6-4 and J usage is TRBJ2-7; D gene unclear. This CDR3 is built from 13 residues. Germline V CDR1 and CDR2: MRHNA, SNTAGT. Trimming took off 5 bases at V and 0 bases at J, with 8 bases between the two ends. DNA for the CDR3: TGTGCCAGCAGTCAGGAACTCTCCTACGAGCAGTACTTC. Translating gives CASSQELSYEQYF.

This clone appeared a single time. V usage is TRBV9 and J usage is TRBJ2-5; D is unclear. The V end was cut by 7 bases, the J end by 3 bases, with 16 bases between. Germline-derived CDR1 and CDR2 are SGDLS and YYNGEE. This CDR3 region has 14 residues. The CDR3 DNA sequence: TGTGCCAGCGCCTCAACCGCAGGAAAAGAGACCCAGTACTTC. Amino acid sequence: CASASTAGKETQYF.